This TCR beta chain was identified during a study of T cell repertoires in cytomegalovirus infection. Study overall: Public TCR beta signatures indicated both CMV infection and matching HLA type.

TCRdb ran MiXCR on the reads and lists one entry per CDR3 protein. The sample has about half a million distinct CDR3 sequences, 25% to 35% seen once. This clonotype was counted between two and nine times. The antigen is not known. Trimming took off 5 bases at V and 6 bases at J, with 13 bases between the two ends. This CDR3 has 14 amino acids. Germline values: CDR1 LNHDA, CDR2 SQIVND (reference sequence). Study findings and constraints: There were HLA-C-restricted CMV-specific TCR beta clonotypes dominating the ex vivo response.

Sequenced here: cultured PBMCs, sampled from culture after CMV antigen stimulation. The sequence was collected from a human donor in good health (CMV status not recorded). Some clones in this sample may be carry-over from other donors' samples. The chain joins TRBV19 to TRBJ2-2; the D call may be TRBD1 or TRBD2 (5 bases each). The chain's CDR3 is CASSLTGTAGELFF. CDR3 DNA sequence: TGTGCCAGTAGTCTAACCGGGACGGCCGGGGAGCTGTTTTTT.